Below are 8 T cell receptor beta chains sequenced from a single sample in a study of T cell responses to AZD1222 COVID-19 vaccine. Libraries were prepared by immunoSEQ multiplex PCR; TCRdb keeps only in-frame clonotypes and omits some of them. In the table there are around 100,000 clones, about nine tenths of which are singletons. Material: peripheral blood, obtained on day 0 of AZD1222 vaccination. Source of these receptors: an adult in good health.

CDR3 nucleotides: TGTGCCAGCAGTTATACCTGGAGGGGCACTGAAGCTTTCTTT. Its protein product is CASSYTWRGTEAFF. The V call is TRBV7-3, the J call TRBJ1-1; weak D call: TRBD1 (5 bases). From germline, CDR1 is SGHTA and CDR2 FQGTGA. Trimming pared 6 bases from V and 4 bases from J, leaving 15 bases between. The CDR3 is 14 amino acids. Combining the CDR3 with reference TRBV7-3 and TRBJ1-1 gives the whole variable domain GAGVSQTPSNKVTEKGKYVELRCDPISGHTALYWYRQSLGQGPEFLIYFQGTGAADDSGLPNDRFFAVRPEGSVSTLKIQRTERGDSAVYLCASSYTWRGTEAFFGQGTRLTVV.

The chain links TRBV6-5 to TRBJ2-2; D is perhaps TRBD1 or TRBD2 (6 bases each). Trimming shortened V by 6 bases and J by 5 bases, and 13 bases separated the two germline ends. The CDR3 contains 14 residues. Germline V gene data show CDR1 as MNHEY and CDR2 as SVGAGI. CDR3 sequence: CASRPLGGTGELFF. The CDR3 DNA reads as TGTGCCAGCAGGCCACTAGGGGGGACCGGGGAGCTGTTTTTT.

CDR3 nucleotide sequence: TGTGCCAGCAGTGAAGCCGGCACGTCTAGGGGCTACACCTTC. It codes for CASSEAGTSRGYTF. The chain combines TRBV6-1 with TRBJ1-2, with D hard to call. Germline lookup yields CDR1 MNHNS and CDR2 SASEGT. The V end lost 0 bases, the J end lost 8 bases, and 13 bases lay between the germline ends. The CDR3 covers 14 residues.

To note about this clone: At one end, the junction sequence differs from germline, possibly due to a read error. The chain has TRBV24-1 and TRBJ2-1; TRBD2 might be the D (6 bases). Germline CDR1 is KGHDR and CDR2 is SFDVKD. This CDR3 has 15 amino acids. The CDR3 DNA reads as TGTGCCACCAGTGATAGACTAGTCTCCAACAATGAGCAGTTCTTC. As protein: CATSDRLVSNNEQFF.

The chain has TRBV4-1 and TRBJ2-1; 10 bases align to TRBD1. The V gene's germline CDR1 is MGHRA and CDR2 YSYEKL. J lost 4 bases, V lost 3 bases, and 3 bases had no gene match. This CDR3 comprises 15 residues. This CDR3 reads CASSQADRGYNEQFF. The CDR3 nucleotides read TGCGCCAGCAGCCAGGCGGACAGGGGGTACAATGAGCAGTTCTTC.

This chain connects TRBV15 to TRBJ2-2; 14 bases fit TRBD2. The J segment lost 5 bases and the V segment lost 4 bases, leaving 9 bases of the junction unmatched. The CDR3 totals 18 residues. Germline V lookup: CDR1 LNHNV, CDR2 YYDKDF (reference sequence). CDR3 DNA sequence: TGTGCCACCAGCAACAAAGGGACTAGCGGGAGAGGGACCGGGGAGCTGTTTTTT. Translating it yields CATSNKGTSGRGTGELFF. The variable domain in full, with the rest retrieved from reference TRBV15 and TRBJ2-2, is DAMVIQNPRYQVTQFGKPVTLSCSQTLNHNVMYWYQQKSSQAPKLLFHYYDKDFNNEADTPDNFQSRRPNTSFCFLDIRSPGLGDTAMYLCATSNKGTSGRGTGELFFGEGSRLTVL.

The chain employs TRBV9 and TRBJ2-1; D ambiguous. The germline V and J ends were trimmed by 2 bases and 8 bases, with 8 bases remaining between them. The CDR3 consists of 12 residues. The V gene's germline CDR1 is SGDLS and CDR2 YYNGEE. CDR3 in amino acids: CASSVAQHEQFF. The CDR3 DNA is TGTGCCAGCAGCGTGGCCCAACATGAGCAGTTCTTC.

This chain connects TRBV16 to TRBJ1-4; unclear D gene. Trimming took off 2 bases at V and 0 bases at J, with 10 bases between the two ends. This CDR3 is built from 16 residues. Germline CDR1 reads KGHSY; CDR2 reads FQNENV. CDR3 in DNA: TGTGCCAGCAGCCAAGACATCAGTACAACTAATGAAAAACTGTTTTTT. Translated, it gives CASSQDISTTNEKLFF.